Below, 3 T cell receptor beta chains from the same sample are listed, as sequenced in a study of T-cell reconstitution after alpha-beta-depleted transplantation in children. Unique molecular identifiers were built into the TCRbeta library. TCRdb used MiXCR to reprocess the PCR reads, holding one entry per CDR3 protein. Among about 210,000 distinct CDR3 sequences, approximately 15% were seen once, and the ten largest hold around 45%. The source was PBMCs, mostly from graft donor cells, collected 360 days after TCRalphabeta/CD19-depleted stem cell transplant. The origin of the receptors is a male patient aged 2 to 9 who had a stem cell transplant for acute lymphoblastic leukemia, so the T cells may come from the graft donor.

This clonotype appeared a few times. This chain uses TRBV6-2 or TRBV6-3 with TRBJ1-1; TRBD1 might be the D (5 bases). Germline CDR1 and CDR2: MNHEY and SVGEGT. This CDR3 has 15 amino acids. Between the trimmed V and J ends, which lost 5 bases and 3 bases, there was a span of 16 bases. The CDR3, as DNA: TGTGCCAGCAGTAAATACGGGACGGGGGACACTGAAGCTTTCTTT. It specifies CASSKYGTGDTEAFF.

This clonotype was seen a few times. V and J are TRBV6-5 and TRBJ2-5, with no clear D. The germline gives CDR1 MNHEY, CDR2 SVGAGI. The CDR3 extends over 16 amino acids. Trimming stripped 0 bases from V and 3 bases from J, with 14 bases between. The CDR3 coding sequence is TGTGCCAGCAGTTACTCCTGGGTCAGTGGGAAAGAGACCCAGTACTTC. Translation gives CASSYSWVSGKETQYF.

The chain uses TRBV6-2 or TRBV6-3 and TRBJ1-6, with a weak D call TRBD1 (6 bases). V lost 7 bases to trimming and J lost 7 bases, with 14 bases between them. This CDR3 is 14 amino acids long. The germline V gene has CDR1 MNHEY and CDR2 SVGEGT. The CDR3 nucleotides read TGTGCCAGCACTCGAGCGGACAGAAATTCACCCCTCCACTTT. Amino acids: CASTRADRNSPLHF.